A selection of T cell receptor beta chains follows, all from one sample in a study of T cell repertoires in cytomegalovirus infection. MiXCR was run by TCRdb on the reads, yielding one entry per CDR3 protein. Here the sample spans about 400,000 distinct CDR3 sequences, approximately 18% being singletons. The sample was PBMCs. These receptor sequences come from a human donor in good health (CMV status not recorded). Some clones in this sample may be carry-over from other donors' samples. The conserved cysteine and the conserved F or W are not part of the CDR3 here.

ASSLGGGSTEAF | TRBV5-1
SASHFDNYGYT | TRBV20-1
ASSPEGGYNSPLH | TRBV12-3/TRBV12-4
SAREAVGGPHTQY | TRBV20-1
ASSYAGPQETQY | TRBV6-8
ASSYRGSAGELF | TRBV4-3
ASSQGQGRGEQY | TRBV4-1
ASSPSPASGAPGNTIY | TRBV18
ASSRGPVGNSPLH | TRBV11-2
ASSLDGDSGNTIY | TRBV5-5
ASSLTGQGNSPLH | TRBV12-3/TRBV12-4
ASSSRTASSYNSPLH | TRBV7-8
SASIGRGAETQY | TRBV20-1
ASTPGGGNSGNTIY | TRBV19
ASRVGAAGEQY | TRBV2
ASSAKAGGPGETQY | TRBV9
ASTLGDTQY | TRBV12-3/TRBV12-4
ASSTSGNVNEQF | TRBV9
ASSSDRGSYNEQF | TRBV7-2
ASSLLQSNQPQH | TRBV12-3/TRBV12-4
ASSSITGLAGDLNSYNEQF | TRBV6-2/TRBV6-3
ASSLLVREADTQY | TRBV7-9
ASSQRLNYEQY | TRBV4-1
ASSPAVFEKLF | TRBV18
ASSGFASPQETQY | TRBV12-3/TRBV12-4
ASRSQGADYGYT | TRBV12-3/TRBV12-4
SARNFGTYEQY | TRBV20-1
ASSLDREVTEAF | TRBV5-4
ASSLGGNSGELF | TRBV7-2
ASSPWGGALGDEQY | TRBV7-9
ASSLASGSYTQY | TRBV7-2
SASGGQIFGYT | TRBV20-1
ATEISRVGFYGYT | TRBV2
ASSPDLIQETQY | TRBV7-2
AISGNQETQY | TRBV10-3
ASDRGGYSNQPQH | TRBV19
ASCQTRTAMIAQY | TRBV27
ASSSGGGPDTGELF | TRBV5-5
ASSLGGGRNSPLH | TRBV11-2
ASSRPSGKADTQY | TRBV6-2/TRBV6-3
ATSRDFGAGVGTDTQY | TRBV15
ASSLEPGQHNEQF | TRBV11-2
ASPKGTSSYEQY | TRBV27
ASSYDSPSRYT | TRBV6-2/TRBV6-3